The clone carrying this T cell receptor beta chain showed up many times. The source of the sample is a study of T-cell reconstitution after alpha-beta-depleted transplantation in children. From germline, CDR1 is DFQATT and CDR2 SNEGSKA (reference sequence). CDR3 size: 12 residues. Trimming removed 2 bases at V and 4 bases at J, with 7 bases between. It was with unique molecular identifiers that the TCRbeta library was prepared. Each CDR3 protein is one row after TCRdb ran MiXCR on the PCR reads. This table has 150,000 to 250,000 distinct CDR3 sequences, roughly 15% appearing once. Source: PBMCs from the stem cell graft donor, taken from the stem cell graft. The chain links TRBV20-1 to TRBJ2-3, with D unresolved. The clonotype originates from a human donor who donated a stem cell graft to a child with acute lymphoblastic leukemia. CDR3 sequence reads: CSARPPPDTQYF. The CDR3 DNA is TGCAGTGCTAGACCCCCCCCAGATACGCAGTATTTT.